Shown below are 6 T cell receptor beta chains from a single sample sequenced in a study of T cell repertoires in cytomegalovirus infection. A single record per CDR3 protein comes from TCRdb applying MiXCR to the reads. The profile shows hundreds of thousands of distinct CDR3 sequences, 22% of them singletons. The specimen was CD8+ T cells from PBMCs. These receptors all come from a human donor in good health (CMV status not recorded). Some clones in this sample may be carry-over from other donors' samples.

The CDR3 DNA reads TGTGCCAGCAGCGTAGGACAGGGAAACACCGGGGAGCTGTTTTTT. Translation gives CASSVGQGNTGELFF. The gene calls are TRBV9 and TRBJ2-2; 7 bases line up with TRBD1. The CDR3 is 15 residues long. Trimming cost V 0 bases and J 2 bases; bases outside gene matches: 1. Germline CDR1 SGDLS, CDR2 YYNGEE.

V and J are TRBV7-3 and TRBJ1-4; D might be TRBD1 (5 bases). V was trimmed by 5 bases and J by 8 bases, leaving 18 bases between them. Germline-derived CDR1 and CDR2 are SGHTA and FQGTGA. There are 15 residues in the CDR3. The CDR3 region is CASSRALDAGEKLFF. CDR3 coding DNA: TGTGCCAGCAGCCGAGCCTTAGACGCAGGGGAAAAACTGTTTTTT. The full variable domain, in which reference TRBV7-3 and TRBJ1-4 provide the parts outside the CDR3, is GAGVSQTPSNKVTEKGKYVELRCDPISGHTALYWYRQSLGQGPEFLIYFQGTGAADDSGLPNDRFFAVRPEGSVSTLKIQRTERGDSAVYLCASSRALDAGEKLFFGSGTQLSVL.

This clonotype was counted at least ten times. The rearrangement joins TRBV19 to TRBJ1-1; D is unresolved. CDR1 is LNHDA, CDR2 SQIVND, per germline (reference sequence). This CDR3 contains 12 residues. Trimming cost V 9 bases and J 1 base, with 9 bases left between them. This CDR3 reads CASKTGNTEAFF. CDR3 in DNA: TGTGCCAGCAAGACCGGGAACACTGAAGCTTTCTTT.

This clonotype was detected a few times. V usage is TRBV7-4 and J usage is TRBJ1-3; D is ambiguous. The CDR3 contains 16 residues. Germline loops: CDR1 SGHVT, CDR2 SQSDAQ. Trimming removed 6 bases at V and 2 bases at J, with 17 bases between. CDR3 sequence: CASRSSRWSPGNTIYF. The CDR3 nucleotides are TGTGCCAGCAGAAGCTCAAGATGGAGCCCTGGAAACACCATATATTTT.

This clonotype was detected ten times or more. The chain uses TRBV7-2 and TRBJ1-2; D not resolved. V lost 2 bases and J lost 0, with 19 bases in between. The CDR3 spans 18 residues. Germline V gene lookup returns CDR1 SGHTA and CDR2 FQGNSA. The CDR3 is CASSLRATQPTTNYGYTF. The CDR3 DNA sequence: TGTGCCAGCAGCTTACGGGCGACGCAGCCCACAACTAACTATGGCTACACCTTC.

This clonotype was seen only a few times. V is TRBV7-9 and J is TRBJ2-7; 7 bases match TRBD1. V was pared by 8 bases and J by 2 bases, with 6 bases of the junction left unmatched. Germline V lookup: CDR1 SEHNR, CDR2 FQNEAQ (reference sequence). The CDR3 runs 13 residues. This chain's CDR3 is CASLGDSTYEQYF. In DNA form, the CDR3 reads TGTGCCAGCTTGGGGGACAGTACCTACGAGCAGTACTTC.